This is a list of T cell receptor beta chains from one sample in a study of T cells in Graves' hyperthyroidism and ophthalmopathy. Via MiXCR, TCRdb re-called the multiplex PCR reads, giving one row per CDR3 protein. This sample has 600,000 or so distinct CDR3 sequences; approximately 14% occur once, and the top ten carry around 12%. The sample was blood. The receptor set was obtained from a woman in her fifties or sixties with Graves' ophthalmopathy. The CDR3 runs from the conserved cysteine through the conserved F or W. The order of the fields is D gene, V gene, J gene, clone size, CDR3 protein, CDR3 DNA. The D gene is left open where the match is weak. Size tells how often a clone was seen (once, few, many) or the class of an expanded clone, and some rows leave it out.

TRBD1	TRBV6-2/TRBV6-3	TRBJ1-2	many	CASSYPGTGLNYGYTF	TGTGCCAGCAGTTACCCGGGGACAGGACTTAACTATGGCTACACCTTC
TRBD1	TRBV29-1	TRBJ1-2	.	CSVVTGGVRNYGYTF	TGCAGCGTTGTGACAGGGGGCGTACGTAACTATGGCTACACCTTC
.	TRBV28	TRBJ2-4	many	CASSQSGLKNIQYF	TGTGCCAGCAGTCAATCGGGACTTAAAAACATTCAGTACTTC
.	TRBV5-5	TRBJ2-2	many	CASSSSPGGTGELFF	TGTGCCAGCAGCTCGAGCCCAGGGGGGACCGGGGAGCTGTTTTTT
TRBD2	TRBV6-6	TRBJ2-3	.	CASSYPPSGMSTDTQYF	TGTGCCAGCAGTTACCCGCCCAGCGGGATGAGCACAGATACGCAGTATTTT
.	TRBV7-8	TRBJ2-2	few	CASSLVRTPAAGELFF	TGTGCCAGCAGCTTAGTTCGGACCCCCGCGGCAGGGGAGCTGTTTTTT
.	TRBV20-1	TRBJ1-3	.	CSAKGRNSGNTIYF	TGCAGTGCTAAGGGACGGAACTCTGGAAACACCATATATTTT
.	TRBV19	TRBJ1-2	.	CASSRTWGSNYGYTF	TGTGCCAGTAGCCGCACGTGGGGGTCGAACTATGGCTACACCTTC
TRBD1	TRBV3-1	TRBJ1-6	.	CASSQAGGGSPLHF	TGTGCCAGCAGCCAAGCAGGGGGCGGGTCACCCCTCCACTTT
.	TRBV7-6	TRBJ2-7	few	CASSLARTPAPGSHEQYF	TGTGCCAGCAGCTTAGCGCGGACTCCGGCACCAGGAAGCCACGAGCAGTACTTC
TRBD1	TRBV6-2/TRBV6-3	TRBJ2-3	many	CASSGTGTDTQYF	TGTGCCAGCAGCGGGACAGGCACAGATACGCAGTATTTT
.	TRBV6-1	TRBJ2-1	.	CASSEGPSGNEQFF	TGTGCCAGCAGTGAAGGCCCCTCGGGCAATGAGCAGTTCTTC
.	TRBV10-3	TRBJ2-6	.	CATSQGTGANVLTF	TGTGCCACGTCTCAGGGAACCGGGGCCAACGTCCTGACTTTC
TRBD2	TRBV24-1	TRBJ2-3	few	CATSEASPGGDTQYF	TGTGCCACCAGTGAGGCTAGCCCGGGGGGAGATACGCAGTATTTT
.	TRBV7-9	TRBJ1-1	many	CASSDPNTEAFF	TGTGCCAGCAGCGATCCTAACACTGAAGCTTTCTTT
TRBD2	TRBV14	TRBJ2-7	few	CASSQGPGLAGGGYEQYF	TGTGCCAGCAGCCAGGGACCGGGACTAGCGGGAGGCGGCTACGAGCAGTACTTC
TRBD2	TRBV28	TRBJ2-2	few	CASSFPSISPGLSLAGGIGELFF	TGTGCCAGCAGTTTCCCAAGCATCTCACCAGGGTTGTCCCTAGCGGGAGGAATCGGGGAGCTGTTTTTT
TRBD2	TRBV20-1	TRBJ2-7	many	CSAPRASGTFYEQYF	TGCAGTGCTCCCCGCGCTAGCGGAACGTTCTACGAGCAGTACTTC
TRBD1	TRBV2	TRBJ1-1	many	CAKGQLNTEAFF	TGTGCCAAGGGACAGCTGAACACTGAAGCTTTCTTT
TRBD2	TRBV28	TRBJ2-1	many	CASSPGLAGFRRSYNEQFF	TGTGCCAGCAGTCCCGGACTAGCGGGATTCAGACGCTCCTACAATGAGCAGTTCTTC
TRBD1	TRBV29-1	TRBJ1-2	few	CSAIIPGQGANYGYTF	TGCAGCGCAATAATTCCGGGACAGGGAGCTAACTATGGCTACACCTTC
TRBD2	TRBV20-1	TRBJ2-5	few	CSARGTSRRRLQETQYF	TGCAGTGCTAGAGGGACTAGCCGCCGGAGGTTACAAGAGACCCAGTACTTC
.	TRBV28	TRBJ1-2	many	CASSLVTRNYGYTF	TGTGCCAGCAGTTTGGTCACCCGAAACTATGGCTACACCTTC
.	TRBV20-1	TRBJ2-7	many	CSAILTGPAKPYEQYF	TGCAGTGCTATCCTTACAGGACCGGCCAAGCCCTACGAGCAGTACTTC
TRBD1	TRBV7-9	TRBJ1-2	many	CASSPRGGQGKGYTF	TGTGCCAGCAGCCCTAGAGGGGGACAGGGTAAAGGCTACACCTTC
.	TRBV7-2	TRBJ1-5	many	CASSRGGGWSNQPQHF	TGTGCCAGCAGCCGCGGGGGCGGTTGGAGCAATCAGCCCCAGCATTTT
.	TRBV6-2/TRBV6-3	TRBJ2-7	many	CASSYRWGDPYEQYF	TGTGCCAGCAGTTATAGATGGGGGGACCCTTACGAGCAGTACTTC
.	TRBV28	TRBJ1-2	many	CASRARQAHYGYTF	TGTGCCAGCAGGGCAAGACAAGCCCACTATGGCTACACCTTC
.	TRBV7-8	TRBJ2-7	many	CASSLEFTANYEQYF	TGTGCCAGCAGCTTAGAGTTTACAGCCAACTACGAGCAGTACTTC
TRBD1	TRBV7-9	TRBJ2-7	many	CASSFNPTGGAYEQYF	TGTGCCAGCAGCTTTAATCCGACAGGGGGAGCCTACGAGCAGTACTTC
.	TRBV20-1	TRBJ1-5	many	CSVGGIDSNQPQHF	TGCAGTGTTGGAGGGATCGATAGCAATCAGCCCCAGCATTTT
.	TRBV7-2	TRBJ2-4	many	CASRASMTKNIQYF	TGTGCCAGCAGAGCGTCTATGACCAAAAACATTCAGTACTTC
TRBD1	TRBV4-2	TRBJ2-7	many	CASSQEQGAQYEQYF	TGTGCCAGCAGCCAAGAACAGGGGGCGCAGTACGAGCAGTACTTC